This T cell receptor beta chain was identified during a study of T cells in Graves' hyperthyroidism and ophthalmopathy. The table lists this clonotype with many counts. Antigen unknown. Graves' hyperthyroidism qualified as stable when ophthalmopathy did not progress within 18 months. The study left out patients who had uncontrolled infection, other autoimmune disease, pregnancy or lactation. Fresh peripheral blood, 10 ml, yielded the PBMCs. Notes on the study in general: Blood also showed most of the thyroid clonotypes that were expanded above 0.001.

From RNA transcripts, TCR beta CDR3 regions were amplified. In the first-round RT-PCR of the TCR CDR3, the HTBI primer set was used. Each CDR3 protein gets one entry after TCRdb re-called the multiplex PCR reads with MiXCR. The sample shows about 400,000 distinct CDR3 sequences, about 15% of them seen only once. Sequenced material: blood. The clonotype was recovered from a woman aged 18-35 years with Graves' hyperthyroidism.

The CDR3: CASRYTAGNEQYF. The CDR3 bases are TGTGCCAGCAGGTACACCGCTGGCAACGAGCAGTACTTC. The chain employs TRBV6-1 and TRBJ2-7; no clear D. V was pared by 6 bases and J by 5 bases, with 14 bases between. The length of the CDR3 is 13 residues. In germline, CDR1 is MNHNS, CDR2 SASEGT.